These 9 T cell receptor beta chains were all obtained from the same sample, sequenced in a study of graft-versus-host responses after intestinal transplantation. Profiled with immunoSEQ multiplex PCR; TCRdb holds only in-frame clones, not every one. Among about 120,000 clones listed, less than 95% were seen once. The antigens of these receptors remain unknown. This specimen was unstimulated CD4+ T cells sorted from spleen or lymph node cells, taken before intestinal transplant. Receptors originate from a human donor who received an intestinal transplant.

The chain employs TRBV7-3 and TRBJ2-2; D ambiguous. CDR1 is SGHTA, CDR2 FQGTGA, per germline. The germline V and J ends were trimmed by 3 bases and 4 bases, with 3 bases remaining between them. This CDR3 is 12 amino acids long. The CDR3 region has the DNA TGTGCCAGCAGCTTTATCACCGGGGAGCTGTTTTTT. It specifies CASSFITGELFF.

The gene calls are TRBV5-6 and TRBJ2-3, with a possible D match to TRBD1 (5 bases). The germline CDR1 and CDR2 sequences are SGHDT and YYEEEE. The CDR3 length is 16 residues. The ends were cut back, 0 bases at V and 4 bases at J, with 15 bases in the middle. The CDR3 DNA reads as TGTGCCAGCAGCTTGGGGTCAGGGCCCGGCGCAGATACGCAGTATTTT. It is translated as CASSLGSGPGADTQYF. Complete variable domain (other parts from reference TRBV5-6 and TRBJ2-3): DAGVTQSPTHLIKTRGQQVTLRCSPKSGHDTVSWYQQALGQGPQFIFQYYEEEERQRGNFPDRFSGHQFPNYSSELNVNALLLGDSALYLCASSLGSGPGADTQYFGPGTRLTVL.

This rearrangement joins TRBV28 to TRBJ1-1; the D gene is possibly TRBD1 (6 bases). This CDR3 contains 15 residues. V shed 8 bases and J shed 4 bases, with 20 bases lying between them. In germline, CDR1 is MDHEN, CDR2 SYDVKM. CDR3 sequence reads: CASRKPRGGGTEAFF. The CDR3 DNA follows: TGTGCCAGCCGAAAACCCCGGGGAGGGGGCACTGAAGCTTTCTTT. Variable domain in full (rest from reference TRBV28 and TRBJ1-1): DVKVTQSSRYLVKRTGEKVFLECVQDMDHENMFWYRQDPGLGLRLIYFSYDVKMKEKGDIPEGYSVSREKKERFSLILESASTNQTSMYLCASRKPRGGGTEAFFGQGTRLTVV.

The CDR3 DNA sequence: TGTGCCAGCAGTTACTCCCAGAACACCGGGGAGCTGTTTTTT. Its protein is CASSYSQNTGELFF. The chain carries TRBV6-5 and TRBJ2-2; D gene uncertain. V shed 0 bases and J shed 1 base, with 3 bases lying between them. Germline assignment: CDR1 MNHEY and CDR2 SVGAGI. The CDR3 has 14 amino acids.

CDR3 region: CASSLTGEATDTQYF. The CDR3 nucleotides are TGTGCCAGCAGTTTAACAGGGGAGGCCACAGATACGCAGTATTTT. The chain employs TRBV5-4 and TRBJ2-3, with D perhaps matching TRBD1 (7 bases). In germline, CDR1 is SGHNT, CDR2 YYREEE (reference sequence). Trimming removed 5 bases from V and 2 bases from J, with 15 bases in between. The CDR3 contains 15 residues.

This clone was seen once. The gene calls are TRBV7-2 and TRBJ1-2; 7 bases agree with TRBD1. With V trimmed by 3 bases and J by 7 bases, 14 bases remained unmatched. This CDR3 is built from 16 residues. Germline V gene lookup returns CDR1 SGHTA and CDR2 FQGNSA. CDR3 in amino acids: CASSFRVGGGFGGYTF. Written as DNA, the CDR3 is TGTGCCAGCAGCTTCCGCGTAGGGGGCGGATTTGGTGGCTACACCTTC.

The V and J genes are TRBV7-3 and TRBJ2-1; a weak D match, TRBD1 (6 bases). CDR1 is SGHTA and CDR2 is FQGTGA in the germline V gene. The CDR3 has 13 residues. With 1 base removed from V and 8 bases from J, the gap between germline ends came to 9 bases. CDR3: CASSLIQGYEQFF. The CDR3 nucleotides read TGTGCCAGCAGCTTAATACAGGGTTATGAGCAGTTCTTC.

This CDR3 reads CASSRLAGAAGELFF. CDR3 nucleotides: TGTGCCAGCAGCCGACTAGCGGGGGCTGCCGGGGAGCTGTTTTTT. The V and J genes are TRBV6-5 and TRBJ2-2, with 12 bases aligning to TRBD2. This CDR3 spans 15 amino acids. The germline V gene encodes CDR1 MNHEY and CDR2 SVGAGI. V shed 6 bases and J 6 bases; nucleotides not matched to a gene: 5.

V gene TRBV28 combines with J gene TRBJ2-7, with 13 bases matching TRBD2. The junction had 9 bases not matched to a gene; V was cut back by 6 bases and J by 4 bases. CDR3 size: 16 residues. The germline gives CDR1 MDHEN, CDR2 SYDVKM. The CDR3 DNA reads TGTGCCAGCAGGCGAGGACTAGCGGGGGACATGTACGAGCAGTACTTC. Amino acid sequence: CASRRGLAGDMYEQYF.